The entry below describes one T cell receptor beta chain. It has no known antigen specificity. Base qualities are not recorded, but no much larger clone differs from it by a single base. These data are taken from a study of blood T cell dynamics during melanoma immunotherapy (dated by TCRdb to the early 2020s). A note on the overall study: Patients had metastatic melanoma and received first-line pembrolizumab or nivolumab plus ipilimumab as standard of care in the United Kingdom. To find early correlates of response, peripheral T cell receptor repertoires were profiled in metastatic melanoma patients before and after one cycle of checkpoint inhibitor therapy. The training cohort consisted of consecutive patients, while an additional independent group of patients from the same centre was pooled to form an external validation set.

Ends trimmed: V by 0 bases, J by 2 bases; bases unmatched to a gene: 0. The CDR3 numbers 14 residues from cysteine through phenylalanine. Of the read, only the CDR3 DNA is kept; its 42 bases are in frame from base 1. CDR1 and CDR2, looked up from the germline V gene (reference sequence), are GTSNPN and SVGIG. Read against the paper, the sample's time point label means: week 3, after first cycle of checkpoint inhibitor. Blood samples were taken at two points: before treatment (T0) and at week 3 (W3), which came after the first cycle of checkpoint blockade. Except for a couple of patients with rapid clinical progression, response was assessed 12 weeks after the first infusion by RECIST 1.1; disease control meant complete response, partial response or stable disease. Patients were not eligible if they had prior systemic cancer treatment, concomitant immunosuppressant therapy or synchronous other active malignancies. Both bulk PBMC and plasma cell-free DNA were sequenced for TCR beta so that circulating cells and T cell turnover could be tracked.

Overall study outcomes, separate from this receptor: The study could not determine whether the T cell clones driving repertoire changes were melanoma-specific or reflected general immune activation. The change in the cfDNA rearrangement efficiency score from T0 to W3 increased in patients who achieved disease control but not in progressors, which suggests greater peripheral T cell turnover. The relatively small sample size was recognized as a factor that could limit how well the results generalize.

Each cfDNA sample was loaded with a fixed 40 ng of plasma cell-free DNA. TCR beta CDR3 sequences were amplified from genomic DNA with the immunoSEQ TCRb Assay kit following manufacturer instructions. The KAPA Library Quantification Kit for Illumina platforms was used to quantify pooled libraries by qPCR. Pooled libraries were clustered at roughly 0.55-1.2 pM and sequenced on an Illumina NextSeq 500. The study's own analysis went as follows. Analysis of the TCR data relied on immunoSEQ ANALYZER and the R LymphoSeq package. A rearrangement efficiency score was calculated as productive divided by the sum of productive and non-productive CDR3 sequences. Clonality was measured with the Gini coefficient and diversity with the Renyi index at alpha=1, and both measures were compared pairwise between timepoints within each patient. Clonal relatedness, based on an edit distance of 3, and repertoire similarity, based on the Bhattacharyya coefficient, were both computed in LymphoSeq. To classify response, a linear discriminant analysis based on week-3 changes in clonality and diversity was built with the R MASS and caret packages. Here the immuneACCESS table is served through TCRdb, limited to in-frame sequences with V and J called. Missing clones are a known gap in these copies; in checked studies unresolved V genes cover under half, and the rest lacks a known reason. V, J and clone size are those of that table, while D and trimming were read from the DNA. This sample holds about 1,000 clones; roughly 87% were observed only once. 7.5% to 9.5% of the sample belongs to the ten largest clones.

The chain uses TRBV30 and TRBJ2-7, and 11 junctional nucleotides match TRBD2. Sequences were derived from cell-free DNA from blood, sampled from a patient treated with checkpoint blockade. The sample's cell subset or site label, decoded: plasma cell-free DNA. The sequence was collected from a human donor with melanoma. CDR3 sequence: CAWSVLAGAYEQYF. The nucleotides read TGTGCCTGGAGTGTACTAGCGGGGGCCTACGAGCAGTACTTC.